What follows are 2 T cell receptor beta chains derived from one specimen sequenced in a study of cytomegalovirus exposure and HLA in healthy donors. Primers: 60 Vbeta forward and 13 Jbeta reverse. Assay: immunoSEQ multiplex PCR; the TCRdb copy retains only in-frame clones and omits some. This table has under 200,000 clones, approximately 80% appearing once. Sequencing input: PBMCs. Receptors originate from a man under 40 in good health and CMV-seropositive.

The V and J genes are TRBV7-3 and TRBJ1-6; 7 nucleotides agree with TRBD1. The CDR3 totals 13 residues. Germline loops: CDR1 SGHTA, CDR2 FQGTGA. V shed 2 bases, J shed 10 bases, and the junction held 2 bases outside the gene matches. This CDR3 is CASSLQGGSPLHF. The DNA of the CDR3 is TGTGCCAGCAGCTTACAGGGGGGATCACCCCTCCACTTT.

This clone was observed a few times. This chain connects TRBV9 to TRBJ2-5, with TRBD1 identical over 9 bases. V dropped 1 base and J dropped 3; count of bases not matched to a gene: 4. Germline V gives CDR1 SGDLS, CDR2 YYNGEE. The CDR3 totals 15 residues. The CDR3 protein is CASSVLDRGKETQYF. The CDR3 coding sequence is TGTGCCAGCAGCGTATTAGACAGGGGGAAAGAGACCCAGTACTTC.